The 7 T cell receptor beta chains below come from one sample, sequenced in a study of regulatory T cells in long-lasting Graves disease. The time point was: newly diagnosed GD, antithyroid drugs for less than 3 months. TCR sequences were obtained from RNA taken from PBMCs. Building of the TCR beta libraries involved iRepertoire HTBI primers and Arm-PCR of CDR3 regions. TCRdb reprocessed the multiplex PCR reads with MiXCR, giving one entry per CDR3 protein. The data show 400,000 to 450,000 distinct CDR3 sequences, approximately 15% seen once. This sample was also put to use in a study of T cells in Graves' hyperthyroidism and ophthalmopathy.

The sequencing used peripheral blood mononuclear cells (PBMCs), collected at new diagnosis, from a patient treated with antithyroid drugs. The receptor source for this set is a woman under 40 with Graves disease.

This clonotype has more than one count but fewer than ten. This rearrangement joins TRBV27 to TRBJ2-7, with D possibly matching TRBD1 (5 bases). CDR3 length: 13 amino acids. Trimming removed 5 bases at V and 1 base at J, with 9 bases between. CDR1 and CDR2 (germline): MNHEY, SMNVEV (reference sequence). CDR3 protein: CASSRQRSYEQYF. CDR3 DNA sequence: TGTGCCAGCAGTAGACAGAGGTCCTACGAGCAGTACTTC.

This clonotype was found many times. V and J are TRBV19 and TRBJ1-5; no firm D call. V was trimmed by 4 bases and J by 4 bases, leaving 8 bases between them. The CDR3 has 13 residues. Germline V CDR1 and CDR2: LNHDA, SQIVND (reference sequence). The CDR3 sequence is CASSTTRNQPQHF. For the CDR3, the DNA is TGTGCCAGTAGTACTACAAGGAATCAGCCCCAGCATTTT.

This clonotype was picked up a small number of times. The CDR3 sequence is CAWSVDRFNEQYF. In nucleotides, the CDR3 is TGTGCCTGGAGTGTAGACAGGTTCAACGAGCAGTACTTC. This sequence joins TRBV30 and TRBJ2-7; perhaps TRBD1 as D (6 bases). V lost 0 bases, J lost 5 bases, and 11 bases lay in between. This CDR3 has 13 residues. Germline V gives CDR1 GTSNPN, CDR2 SVGIG (reference sequence).

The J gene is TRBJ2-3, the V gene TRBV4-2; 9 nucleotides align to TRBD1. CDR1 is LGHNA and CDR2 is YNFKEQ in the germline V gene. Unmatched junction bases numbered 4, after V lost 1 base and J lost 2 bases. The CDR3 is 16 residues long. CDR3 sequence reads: CASSQVRDRDTDTQYF. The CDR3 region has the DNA TGTGCCAGCAGCCAAGTAAGGGACAGGGACACAGATACGCAGTATTTT.

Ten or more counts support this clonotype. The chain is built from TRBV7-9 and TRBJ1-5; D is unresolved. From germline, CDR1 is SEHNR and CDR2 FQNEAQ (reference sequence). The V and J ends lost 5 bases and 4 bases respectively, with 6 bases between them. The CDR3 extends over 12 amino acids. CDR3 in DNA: TGTGCCAGCAGCGCCCTTAATCAGCCCCAGCATTTT. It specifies CASSALNQPQHF.

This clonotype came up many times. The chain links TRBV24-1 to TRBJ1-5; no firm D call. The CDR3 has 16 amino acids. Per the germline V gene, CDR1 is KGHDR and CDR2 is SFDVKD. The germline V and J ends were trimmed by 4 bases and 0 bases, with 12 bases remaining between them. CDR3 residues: CATSDTNRHSNQPQHF. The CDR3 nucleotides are TGTGCCACCAGTGACACCAATAGACATAGCAATCAGCCCCAGCATTTT.

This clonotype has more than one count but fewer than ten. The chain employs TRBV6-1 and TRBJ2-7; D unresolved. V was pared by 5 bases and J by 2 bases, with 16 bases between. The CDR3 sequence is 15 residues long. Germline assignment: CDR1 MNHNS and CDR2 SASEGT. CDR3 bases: TGTGCCAGCAGTAACCAACCCCGGAGTACCTACGAGCAGTACTTC. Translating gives CASSNQPRSTYEQYF.